This entry is about one T cell receptor beta chain. The V and J ends lost 4 bases and 7 bases, in that order; junction bases with no gene match: 4. Germline CDR1 reads LNHNV; CDR2 reads YYDKDF (reference sequence). The CDR3 is 13 residues long. Sequenced by immunoSEQ multiplex PCR; TCRdb stores in-frame clones only, minus some. The repertoire holds 80,000 to 95,000 clones, with around 85% as singletons. The data stem from a study of blood T cell repertoires in COVID-19. The receptor comes from a woman of 80 years or more with active or convalescent COVID-19. The sequenced sample was peripheral blood. This rearrangement joins TRBV15 to TRBJ2-4; TRBD1 matches at 7 bases. CDR3: CATSISRGNIQYF. The CDR3 DNA reads TGTGCCACCAGCATTTCCAGGGGGAACATTCAGTACTTC. The whole variable domain, filled in from reference TRBV15 and TRBJ2-4, reads DAMVIQNPRYQVTQFGKPVTLSCSQTLNHNVMYWYQQKSSQAPKLLFHYYDKDFNNEADTPDNFQSRRPNTSFCFLDIRSPGLGDTAMYLCATSISRGNIQYFGAGTRLSVL.